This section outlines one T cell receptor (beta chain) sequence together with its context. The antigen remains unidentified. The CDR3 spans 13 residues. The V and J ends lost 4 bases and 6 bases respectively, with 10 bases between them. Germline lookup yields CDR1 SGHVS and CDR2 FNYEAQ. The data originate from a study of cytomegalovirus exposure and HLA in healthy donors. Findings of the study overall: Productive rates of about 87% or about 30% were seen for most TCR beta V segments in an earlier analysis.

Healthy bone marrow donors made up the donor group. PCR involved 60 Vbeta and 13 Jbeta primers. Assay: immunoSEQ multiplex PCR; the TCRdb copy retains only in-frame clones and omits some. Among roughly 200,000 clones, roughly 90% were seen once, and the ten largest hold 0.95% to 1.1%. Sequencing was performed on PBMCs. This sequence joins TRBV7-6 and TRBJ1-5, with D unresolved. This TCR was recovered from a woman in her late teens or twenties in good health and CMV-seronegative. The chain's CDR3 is CASSSGLGQPQHF. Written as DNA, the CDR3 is TGTGCCAGCAGCTCAGGACTGGGTCAGCCCCAGCATTTT.